The T cell receptor beta chain described here comes from a study of regulatory T cells in long-lasting Graves disease. Germline values: CDR1 SGDLS, CDR2 YYNGEE. Deletions cut 6 bases from V and 7 bases from J, with 8 bases between. The CDR3 loop spans 11 amino acids. Investigators prepared the TCR beta libraries by applying iRepertoire HTBI primers and Arm-PCR of CDR3 regions. Via MiXCR, TCRdb re-called the multiplex PCR reads, giving one row per CDR3 protein. The sample holds hundreds of thousands of distinct CDR3 sequences, approximately 16% seen once. Time point specified: newly diagnosed GD, antithyroid drugs for less than 3 months. Making the TCR library involved RNA that had been extracted from PBMCs. This clonotype was seen at least ten times. What it binds is not known. General study points: Persistent patients shared some 2,500 public clonotypes among themselves. Newly diagnosed patients shared fewer, at about a thousand. With a small sample size, accuracy may have been reduced.

These data are also associated with another study on T cells in Graves' hyperthyroidism and ophthalmopathy. According to that study: The model made its ophthalmopathy prediction, and onset followed a median 6.5 months later.

The sample here was peripheral blood mononuclear cells (PBMCs), taken at new diagnosis, from a patient treated with antithyroid drugs. This chain connects TRBV9 to TRBJ1-5, with D tentatively TRBD1 (5 bases). This receptor was identified in a middle-aged man with Graves disease. CDR3 in DNA: TGTGCCAGCAAGGGGAACCAGCCCCAGCATTTT. Translation gives CASKGNQPQHF.